These 11 T cell receptor beta chains share one sample of origin, sequenced in a study of shared clonotypes between healthy human individuals. Positive CCR7 selection of CD45RO-negative cells yielded the naive CD8 cells, and terminally differentiated effector memory CD45RA+ cells were excluded. Produced via immunoSEQ multiplex PCR; TCRdb's table is partial and in-frame only. Seen here are about 2,200,000 clones, about 92% observed once, and the top ten hold approximately 1.7%. Sequencing was done on a sample of naive CD8+ T cells from PBMCs. Receptors originate from a man younger than 35 in good health. Some clones in this sample may be carry-over from other donors' samples.

V is TRBV27 and J is TRBJ1-2; maybe TRBD1 (6 bases). V gave up 5 bases and J gave up 8 bases, with 15 bases separating them. Germline V gene lookup returns CDR1 MNHEY and CDR2 SMNVEV (reference sequence). The CDR3 length is 13 residues. The CDR3 is CASSVGGPGGYTF. Here the CDR3 DNA reads TGTGCCAGCAGTGTCGGGGGGCCGGGGGGCTACACCTTC.

The chain couples TRBV2 to TRBJ2-1, with D uncertain. The V end was cut by 7 bases, the J end by 7 bases, with 23 bases between. The CDR3 has 16 residues. CDR1 is SNHLY, CDR2 FYNNEI, per germline. The CDR3 protein is CASKGAIRTPRNEQFF. The CDR3 DNA follows: TGTGCCAGCAAGGGTGCCATAAGGACCCCGAGGAATGAGCAGTTCTTC. The whole variable domain, remainder taken from reference TRBV2 and TRBJ2-1, is EPEVTQTPSHQVTQMGQEVILRCVPISNHLYFYWYRQILGQKVEFLVSFYNNEISEKSEIFDDQFSVERPDGSNFTLKIRSTKLEDSAMYFCASKGAIRTPRNEQFFGPGTRLTVL.

The V and J genes are TRBV11-3 and TRBJ2-7; D is possibly TRBD1 or TRBD2 (5 bases each). V gave up 5 bases and J gave up 1 base, with 9 bases separating them. The CDR3 is made up of 13 amino acids. Germline-derived CDR1 and CDR2 are SGHNT and YENEEA. CDR3 bases: TGTGCCAGCAGCCCAGAGGGGTCCTACGAGCAGTACTTC. Encoded protein: CASSPEGSYEQYF.

A remark on this clone: The same CDR3 also results from other DNA sequences found in this sample. The chain recombines TRBV6-5 with TRBJ1-1; no definite D call. The CDR3 sequence is 14 residues long. Per germline, CDR1 MNHEY and CDR2 SVGAGI. Trimming shortened V by 0 bases and J by 3 bases, and 8 bases separated the two germline ends. The CDR3 is CASSYSEGYTEAFF. CDR3 DNA: TGTGCCAGCAGTTACTCGGAAGGATACACTGAAGCTTTCTTT.

DNA for the CDR3: TGTGCCACCGAGCCCGAAACAGGGAGCCGGGAGCCCCAGCATTTT. It is translated as CATEPETGSREPQHF. The chain joins TRBV28 to TRBJ1-5, with a weak D call TRBD1 (6 bases). Germline assignment: CDR1 MDHEN and CDR2 SYDVKM. Deletions cut 10 bases from V and 8 bases from J, with 24 bases between. This CDR3 has 15 residues.

The chain joins TRBV11-2 to TRBJ2-6; no clear D gene. Trimming took off 1 base at V and 0 bases at J, with 4 bases between the two ends. This CDR3 comprises 15 residues. Looked up from germline, CDR1 is SGHAT and CDR2 is FQNNGV. The chain's CDR3 is CASSLVNSGANVLTF. The CDR3 DNA follows: TGTGCCAGCAGCTTAGTAAACTCTGGGGCCAACGTCCTGACTTTC.

This chain uses TRBV7-8 with TRBJ2-1, with 9 bases identical to TRBD2. This CDR3 has 13 residues. Germline trimming cut 8 bases from V and 2 bases from J; bases unmatched to any gene: 1. Germline values: CDR1 SGHVS, CDR2 FQNEAQ. CDR3 nucleotide sequence: TGTGCCAGCGGGACTAGCCCCTACAATGAGCAGTTCTTC. This translates into CASGTSPYNEQFF.

The chain is built from TRBV9 and TRBJ2-2, with 7 nucleotides matching TRBD1. With V trimmed by 4 bases and J by 3 bases, 9 bases remained unmatched. The CDR3 totals 16 residues. Germline CDR1 and CDR2: SGDLS and YYNGEE. In DNA, the CDR3 is TGTGCCAGCAGCCCCGCCGGGACAGAGTACACCGGGGAGCTGTTTTTT. The encoded protein is CASSPAGTEYTGELFF.

This clone was recorded only once. This chain uses TRBV5-1 with TRBJ1-2, with TRBD1 as a possible D gene (5 bases). The ends were cut back, 0 bases at V and 4 bases at J, with 16 bases in the middle. CDR1 and CDR2 (germline): SGHRS, YFSETQ. The CDR3 spans 16 residues. This CDR3 reads CASSLAARDASYGYTF. As DNA, the CDR3 is TGCGCCAGCAGCTTGGCCGCCCGGGACGCGAGCTATGGCTACACCTTC. Complete variable domain (other parts from reference TRBV5-1 and TRBJ1-2): KAGVTQTPRYLIKTRGQQVTLSCSPISGHRSVSWYQQTPGQGLQFLFEYFSETQRNKGNFPGRFSGRQFSNSRSEMNVSTLELGDSALYLCASSLAARDASYGYTFGSGTRLTVV.

This rearrangement joins TRBV27 to TRBJ2-3, with D perhaps being TRBD1 or TRBD2 (5 bases each). The CDR3 has 15 residues. The V gene lost 6 bases and the J gene lost 2 bases, with 15 bases spanning the gap. Germline V gives CDR1 MNHEY, CDR2 SMNVEV (reference sequence). CDR3 amino acids: CASSSLGPHTDTQYF. CDR3 in DNA: TGTGCCAGCAGCTCTCTGGGACCCCACACAGATACGCAGTATTTT.

This chain's CDR3 is CSARADTGELFF. The CDR3 bases are TGCAGCGCGCGCGCAGACACCGGGGAGCTGTTTTTT. The chain uses TRBV29-1 and TRBJ2-2; the D is unclear. V gave up 7 bases and J gave up 3 bases, with 9 bases separating them. The CDR3 spans 12 residues. In germline, CDR1 is SQVTM, CDR2 ANQGSEA.